The clone carrying this T cell receptor beta chain appeared a few times. Its cognate antigen is unknown. This specimen belongs to a study of CD8+ T cells in alopecia areata. CD4+ cells of five or six patients were subjected to sorting into CD25+CD127- cells. Study-wide findings and caveats: Unlike in mice, where it was clearer, TCR sharing across patients was less clear, possibly HLA-related.

Reverse transcribed after extraction, RNA yielded cDNA as the sequencing template. The method was immunoSEQ multiplex PCR; TCRdb's version includes in-frame clones alone and lacks a portion of them. The sample contains approximately 40,000 clones, nearly 55% of which appear only once. The CDR3 loop spans 17 amino acids. The germline CDR1 and CDR2 sequences are MDHEN and SYDVKM. The V end was cut by 5 bases, the J end by 7 bases, with 26 bases between. This receptor was obtained from a human donor with alopecia areata. The chain carries TRBV28 and TRBJ1-2; maybe TRBD1 (6 bases). The sequencing sample was made of CD4+ Tregs sorted from blood. The CDR3 DNA reads as TGTGCCAGCAGTACTACCCGGGACGGAGGACGGGGGCTTGGCTACACCTTC. Its translation is CASSTTRDGGRGLGYTF.